This TCR beta chain was sequenced in a study of blood T cell repertoires in COVID-19. Study overall: Donors in the United States, Italy and Spain gave samples during acute or convalescent COVID-19. PBMCs, B-cell-depleted T cells, or T cells were the source of the cDNA or gDNA that made up the material.

This CDR3 comprises 20 residues. Trimming at V came to 3 bases and at J to 1 base, leaving 17 bases not matched to a gene. Germline V CDR1 and CDR2: SGDLS, YYNGEE. Source study methods: For nucleated cells, counts were estimated from reference gene primer amplification. Method: immunoSEQ multiplex PCR; TCRdb's copy keeps in-frame clones and lacks some. V, J and clone size reflect that table, while D and trimming were determined from the DNA. This table has more than 70,000 clones, 90% to 95% appearing once. This clone has only one observation. The sequence was obtained from a woman in her forties or fifties in a cohort sampled during active COVID-19. This chain connects TRBV9 to TRBJ2-1; the match to TRBD1 covers 9 bases. Source material: peripheral blood. This chain's CDR3 is CASSGDLGQGVGWSYNEQFF. The CDR3 nucleotides read TGTGCCAGCAGCGGCGACTTGGGACAGGGAGTGGGGTGGTCCTACAATGAGCAGTTCTTC.